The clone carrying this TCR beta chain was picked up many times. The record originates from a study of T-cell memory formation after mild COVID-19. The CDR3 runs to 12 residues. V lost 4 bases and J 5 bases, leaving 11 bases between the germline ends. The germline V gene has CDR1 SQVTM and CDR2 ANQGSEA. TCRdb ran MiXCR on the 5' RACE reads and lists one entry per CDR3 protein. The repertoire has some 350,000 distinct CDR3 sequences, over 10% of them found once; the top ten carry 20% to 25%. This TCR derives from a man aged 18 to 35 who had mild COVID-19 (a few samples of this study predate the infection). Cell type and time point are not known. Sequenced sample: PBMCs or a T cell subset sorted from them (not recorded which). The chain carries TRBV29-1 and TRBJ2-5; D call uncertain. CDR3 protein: CSVGASQETQYF. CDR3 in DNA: TGCAGCGTTGGAGCTAGTCAGGAGACCCAGTACTTC.